The sequence of this T cell receptor (beta chain) was determined in a study of cytomegalovirus exposure and HLA in healthy donors. Findings and caveats of the study: Later analysis reportedly placed an Asian-associated ancestry cluster below the roughly 680-donor mean in N-insertions.

This CDR3 contains 15 residues. Germline V gene lookup returns CDR1 ENHRY and CDR2 SYGVKD. V lost 0 bases, J lost 3 bases, and 12 bases lay in between. Remarks on this clone: Its target is unknown.

A multiplex PCR was run with 60 Vbeta primers and 13 Jbeta primers. Libraries were prepared by immunoSEQ multiplex PCR; TCRdb keeps only in-frame clonotypes and omits some of them. The top ten clones hold around 15% of a sample with tens of thousands of clones, roughly 77% of them seen once. The sample taken for sequencing was PBMCs. This sequence joins TRBV10-3 and TRBJ2-7; a weak D match, TRBD2 (5 bases). The source of this sequence is a middle-aged woman in good health and CMV-seropositive. The CDR3 is CAISESRGSGYEQYF. For the CDR3, the DNA is TGTGCCATCAGTGAGTCGCGAGGGTCGGGCTACGAGCAGTACTTC.